Listed below are T cell receptor beta chains from one sample, sequenced in a study of early T cells in non-severe SARS-CoV-2 infection. MiXCR was run by TCRdb on the 5' RACE reads, yielding one entry per CDR3 protein. The sample lists fewer than 75,000 distinct CDR3 sequences; less than 20% were seen once. The sample was whole blood, taken at baseline. The receptors come from an adult who was a healthcare worker with PCR-confirmed SARS-CoV-2 infection or an uninfected control (not recorded which). Both conserved end residues are part of each CDR3. A D gene is named only where the DNA matches it firmly.

d_call | j_call | v_call | cdr3_aa
NA | TRBJ2-7 | TRBV21-1 | CASSKALAAYTYEQYF
NA | TRBJ1-4 | TRBV6-5 | CASSPRTREYEKLFF
NA | TRBJ2-7 | TRBV4-2 | CASSQDHLRDQNF
NA | TRBJ1-1 | TRBV25-1 | CASSEYAGKRTEAFF
TRBD2 | TRBJ2-1 | TRBV19 | CASSLGLAYYNEQFF
NA | TRBJ2-3 | TRBV18 | CASSPPGPGNTDTQYF
NA | TRBJ2-5 | TRBV5-1 | CASITSPNSQETQYF
NA | TRBJ2-1 | TRBV6-2/TRBV6-3 | CASSYSTRAGAYEQFF
NA | TRBJ2-2 | TRBV19 | CASNPGWGTGELFF
TRBD1 | TRBJ1-2 | TRBV3-1 | CASSRETGNYGYTF
NA | TRBJ2-2 | TRBV7-8 | CASSSATGELFF
NA | TRBJ2-3 | TRBV10-3 | CAISDMEGRGTADTQYF
TRBD1 | TRBJ2-1 | TRBV20-1 | CSARAQGFGEQFF
NA | TRBJ2-7 | TRBV19 | CASSNPPGFGEQYF
TRBD1 | TRBJ1-4 | TRBV10-3 | CAIKAGTDPNEKLFF
TRBD1 | TRBJ2-7 | TRBV29-1 | CSVTTGPYEQYF
NA | TRBJ1-1 | TRBV4-3 | CASSQDTAYIEAFF
TRBD2 | TRBJ2-1 | TRBV20-1 | CSAQDSGRHYNEQFF
NA | TRBJ1-4 | TRBV6-5 | CASSWGDSRNEKLFF
TRBD1 | TRBJ1-4 | TRBV6-1 | CASSEQDRSEKLFF
TRBD2 | TRBJ2-3 | TRBV20-1 | CSAESSGRTDTQYF
TRBD2 | TRBJ2-1 | TRBV18 | CASSPPGLAGTRNEQFF
NA | TRBJ2-3 | TRBV5-5 | CASSVDTQYF
NA | TRBJ2-7 | TRBV29-1 | CSVELVRGDEQYF
TRBD1 | TRBJ2-1 | TRBV5-1 | CASSLRDRHNEQFF
TRBD2 | TRBJ2-7 | TRBV20-1 | CSARGTSGGYEQYF
TRBD1 | TRBJ1-5 | TRBV12-3/TRBV12-4 | CASSLTGGGNQPQHF